This TCR beta chain is drawn from a study of blood T cells in healthy people across ages. The study's findings and limits: Any conclusive comparison of naive versus antigen-experienced cells was prevented by using unsorted PBMCs. Unknown CMV status may confound age-related changes in expanded clones.

Primed by a sample-barcoded 5' primer and a J-beta primer mix, a second PCR proceeded for 7 to 11 cycles. TCRdb passed the 5' RACE reads through MiXCR, listing each CDR3 protein once. The table shows about 970,000 distinct CDR3 sequences, with roughly 47% occurring only once. PBMCs numbering at least 6.5 million were isolated per sample. In the case of this clonotype: Its antigen is currently unknown.

This CDR3 has 17 residues. The V segment lost 3 bases and the J segment 4 bases; nucleotides outside the gene matches: 11. In germline, CDR1 is DFQATT, CDR2 SNEGSKA (reference sequence). The origin of this receptor is a woman aged 55-75 years in good health. Specimen: blood. The chain links TRBV20-1 to TRBJ2-1; 11 nucleotides match TRBD2. As DNA, the CDR3 is TGCAGTGCTAGGACTAGCGGGAACCCGGGTAGTTACAATGAGCAGTTCTTC. It yields the protein CSARTSGNPGSYNEQFF.